This entry lists 5 T cell receptor beta chains sequenced from one sample in a study of shared clonotypes between healthy human individuals. TCRdb's copy holds only in-frame clones and misses some; the assay was immunoSEQ multiplex PCR. Of about 2.3 million clones in the sample, around 92% were seen once. Sequencing input: naive CD4+ T cells from PBMCs. Indicated subset: CD45RA+ positively selected. The receptors were sampled from a man aged 18 to 35 in good health. Some clones in this sample may be carry-over from other donors' samples.

In DNA form, the CDR3 reads TGTGCCAGCAGTGAATGGGGGGCTATCGAGCAGTACTTC. Residues: CASSEWGAIEQYF. The chain is built from TRBV6-1 and TRBJ2-7; perhaps D is TRBD1 or TRBD2 (6 bases each). V was pared by 2 bases and J by 6 bases, with 11 bases between. CDR1 MNHNS and CDR2 SASEGT come from the germline V gene. The CDR3 is 13 amino acids.

The chain carries TRBV9 and TRBJ1-4; D not resolved. Germline loops: CDR1 SGDLS, CDR2 YYNGEE. V was pared by 0 bases and J by 6 bases, with 15 bases between. The CDR3 contains 16 residues. CDR3 residues: CASSVGPLQNHEKLFF. CDR3 DNA: TGTGCCAGCAGCGTAGGCCCCTTACAAAATCATGAAAAACTGTTTTTT.

J is TRBJ2-3 and V is TRBV11-2; D gene unclear. Germline values: CDR1 SGHAT, CDR2 FQNNGV. V was cut by 3 bases and J by 4 bases, with 5 bases left in between. The CDR3 runs to 12 residues. CDR3 sequence (DNA): TGTGCCAGCAGCTTGTATTCAGATACGCAGTATTTT. It specifies CASSLYSDTQYF.

This chain joins TRBV5-5 and TRBJ2-5; 10 bases align to TRBD1. The V and J ends lost 3 bases and 5 bases, in that order; junction bases with no gene match: 7. CDR3 size: 15 residues. CDR1 is SGHKS and CDR2 is YYEKEE in the germline V gene (reference sequence). In nucleotides, the CDR3 is TGTGCCAGCAGCTCCGGGACAGGGGATTTTGAGACCCAGTACTTC. Translating it yields CASSSGTGDFETQYF.

A note on this clone: The sample holds other DNA sequences that translate to the same CDR3. The chain joins TRBV6-5 to TRBJ2-3, with D possibly being TRBD1 or TRBD2 (5 bases each). Germline V gene lookup returns CDR1 MNHEY and CDR2 SVGAGI. Trimming pared 0 bases from V and 6 bases from J, leaving 7 bases between. This CDR3 has 13 residues. The CDR3 sequence is CASSYSRGDTQYF. CDR3 nucleotides: TGTGCCAGCAGTTACTCGAGGGGCGATACGCAGTATTTT.